These T cell receptor beta chains were read from a single sample in a study of identical twins. MiXCR, applied by TCRdb to the 5' RACE reads, yields one record per CDR3 protein. The sample consists of roughly 200,000 distinct CDR3 sequences, 6.5% to 8.5% of them appearing once. These data were also reused for a study on yellow fever vaccine responses in identical twins.

The material sequenced was memory (CD45RO+) T cells sorted from blood. The receptors originated from a woman aged 18-30 years in good health. Each CDR3 is given with its conserved first and last residue. D genes are given only for firm matches. Clone size is shown for a subset of rows, as once, few, many or a class of expanded clone.

clone_size d_call j_call v_call cdr3_nt cdr3_aa
few NA TRBJ2-3 TRBV3-1 TGTGCCAGCAGCCAAGCCGGAAGTGATACGCAGTATTTT CASSQAGSDTQYF
few TRBD2 TRBJ2-2 TRBV7-2 TGTGCCAGCAGCTTAGTTGGGGGAGGGCTGGCCGCCGGGGAGCTGTTTTTT CASSLVGGGLAAGELFF
NA TRBD2 TRBJ2-2 TRBV20-1 TGCAGTGCAACGCGGGGGGGCAAACCCACCGGGGAGCTGTTTTTT CSATRGGKPTGELFF
NA TRBD2 TRBJ2-1 TRBV4-1 TGCGCCAGCAGCCACGGACGGGGGGTCTACAATGAGCAGTTCTTC CASSHGRGVYNEQFF
NA NA TRBJ1-5 TRBV2 TGTGCCAGCAGTGCAGGGGTTCAGCCCCAGCATTTT CASSAGVQPQHF
many NA TRBJ2-1 TRBV15 TGTGCCACCGTCAGAAGGCGGGTTCCGTTCAATGAGCAGTTCTTC CATVRRRVPFNEQFF
many NA TRBJ2-1 TRBV6-4 TGTGCCAGCACTGGGGGACGGGACAACTCCTACAATGAGCAGTTCTTC CASTGGRDNSYNEQFF
many TRBD2 TRBJ2-1 TRBV12-3/TRBV12-4 TGTGCCAGCAGTTTCGGCCTAGCGGGAAACAATGAGCAGTTCTTC CASSFGLAGNNEQFF
few TRBD1 TRBJ2-5 TRBV20-1 TGCAGTGCTTCTTCCGGGACAGGGTTCGGGGACCAGTACTTC CSASSGTGFGDQYF
few NA TRBJ1-2 TRBV6-5 TGTGCCAGCAGTTCCCCAGGGTACATCTATGGCTACACCTTC CASSSPGYIYGYTF
NA TRBD1 TRBJ2-5 TRBV5-1 TGCGCCAGCAGCTTGGAAGGGACAGGTGGAGAGACCCAGTACTTC CASSLEGTGGETQYF
NA NA TRBJ2-6 TRBV19 TGTGCCAGTAGTATGTCGGCCTCTGGGGCCAACGTCCTGACTTTC CASSMSASGANVLTF
few TRBD2 TRBJ2-2 TRBV6-2/TRBV6-3 TGTGCCAGCAGTTACCCCGAGATGGGGAGGGCCACCGGGGAGCTGTTTTTT CASSYPEMGRATGELFF
few NA TRBJ1-5 TRBV4-3 TGCGCCAGCAGCCAAGATCGGGGGAAGCCCCAGCATTTT CASSQDRGKPQHF
many NA TRBJ2-7 TRBV4-2 TGTGCCAGCAGCCTAGCGGGACAGCACGAGCAGTACTTC CASSLAGQHEQYF
few TRBD2 TRBJ2-1 TRBV29-1 TGCAGCGTGAAAACTAGCGGGGGGAGGGATGAGCAGTTCTTC CSVKTSGGRDEQFF
NA NA TRBJ1-6 TRBV28 TGTGCCAGCAGTAGGGATCCCTATAATTCACCCCTCCACTTT CASSRDPYNSPLHF
NA TRBD2 TRBJ2-7 TRBV20-1 TGCAGTGCTAGGGCCCGCGGGGGGCCCTACGAGCAGTACTTC CSARARGGPYEQYF
many NA TRBJ1-1 TRBV29-1 TGCAGCGTTGAAGTCCCAGGACAGATGAACACTGAAGCTTTCTTT CSVEVPGQMNTEAFF
many NA TRBJ2-7 TRBV4-2 TGTGCCAGCAGCCAGACCTCGGATGGGGTCTACGAGCAGTACTTC CASSQTSDGVYEQYF
many NA TRBJ2-5 TRBV25-1 TGTGCCAGCAGTAAAAGGGGAAACCAAGAGACCCAGTACTTC CASSKRGNQETQYF
few NA TRBJ1-5 TRBV5-5 TGTGCCAGCAGCTCGGGACGGACGGAAAATCAGCCCCAGCATTTT CASSSGRTENQPQHF
few TRBD2 TRBJ2-5 TRBV4-3 TGCGCCAGCAGCCAAGAGGGAGCGGGAGGGGCCGAGACCCAGTACTTC CASSQEGAGGAETQYF
many TRBD1 TRBJ1-3 TRBV20-1 TGCAGTGCTAGATACACAGGGGGAGGAAACACCATATATTTT CSARYTGGGNTIYF
many NA TRBJ2-2 TRBV11-2 TGTGCCAGCAGCACCGGGAGGGAGCTGTTTTTT CASSTGRELFF
NA NA TRBJ2-2 TRBV7-6 TGTGCCAGCAGCTTAGATGGCGGGGAGCTGTTTTTT CASSLDGGELFF
many NA TRBJ2-2 TRBV7-2 TGTGCCAGCACCCTAAAGCAGGGGAATGGGGAGCTGTTTTTT CASTLKQGNGELFF
few TRBD1 TRBJ2-3 TRBV10-3 TGTGCCATCAGTGCCACAGGGGGCGATACGCAGTATTTT CAISATGGDTQYF
few TRBD2 TRBJ2-1 TRBV6-2/TRBV6-3 TGTGCCAGCAACAAACGGGCTAGCGGGAGGGATGAGCAGTTCTTC CASNKRASGRDEQFF
many NA TRBJ1-3 TRBV6-1 TGTGCCAGCAGTGCGGGGGACGGAAACACCATATATTTT CASSAGDGNTIYF
NA NA TRBJ2-6 TRBV5-1 TGCGCCAGCAGCGCCAGGGCTATCGACACCAACGTCCTGACTTTC CASSARAIDTNVLTF
NA NA TRBJ2-7 TRBV30 TGTGCCTGGAGATTATCAGGGGCCTACGAGCAGTACTTC CAWRLSGAYEQYF
many TRBD2 TRBJ2-1 TRBV7-9 TGTGCCAGCAGCTCCCCTCTCATCCTAGCGGGAGGTAATGAGCAGTTCTTC CASSSPLILAGGNEQFF
NA NA TRBJ2-5 TRBV10-3 TGTGCCACATCGAGGGGTCAGGTGGAGACCCAGTACTTC CATSRGQVETQYF
NA NA TRBJ2-5 TRBV4-3 TGCGCCAGCAGCCAAGTATTCCGGGGGCTCGGGGAGACCCAGTACTTC CASSQVFRGLGETQYF
NA NA TRBJ2-3 TRBV7-8 TGTGCCAGCGCCCTCCCGCCCACTTCGCGGAGCACAGATACGCAGTATTTT CASALPPTSRSTDTQYF
many TRBD1 TRBJ2-2 TRBV6-6 TGTGCCAGCAGACCTACAGGGGTCACCGGGGAGCTGTTTTTT CASRPTGVTGELFF